The rows below give T cell receptor beta chains drawn from one sample of a study of Graves' ophthalmopathy and Graves' hyperthyroidism. TCRdb reprocessed the multiplex PCR reads with MiXCR, giving one entry per CDR3 protein. Among about 220,000 distinct CDR3 sequences listed, about 22% were seen once. Sequencing used peripheral blood. The receptor set was obtained from a woman aged 45-65 years with Graves' ophthalmopathy. Both conserved end residues are part of each CDR3. The D gene is left open where the match is weak. Not all rows give a size; the values are once, few, many and, for expanded clones, a class.

TRBD1	TRBV6-1	-	TRBJ1-5	TGTGCCAGCAGCGTTGACAGGGCTTACGGTCAGCCCCAGCATTTT	CASSVDRAYGQPQHF
-	TRBV20-1	-	TRBJ2-5	TGCAGTGCTAGAGATCTCTTCGAGTTAAAAGAGACCCAGTACTTC	CSARDLFELKETQYF
-	TRBV5-5	few	TRBJ1-1	TGTGCCAGCAGCTTGGCCCTCGGGGCGTGGACTGAAGCTTTCTTT	CASSLALGAWTEAFF
-	TRBV28	-	TRBJ1-3	TGTGCCAGCAGTTTACTCCTGGGAAACACCATATATTTT	CASSLLLGNTIYF
TRBD1	TRBV28	many	TRBJ2-7	TGTGCCAGCAGCCCAGGGACAGGGCTCCGGGACGAGCAGTACTTC	CASSPGTGLRDEQYF
TRBD1	TRBV25-1	many	TRBJ2-5	TGTGCCAGCAGCAAAAGGGACAGGGAAGAGACCCAGTACTTC	CASSKRDREETQYF
-	TRBV12-3/TRBV12-4	many	TRBJ2-5	TGTGCCAGCAGTCCCCGGATCGGGCAAGAGACCCAGTACTTC	CASSPRIGQETQYF
TRBD2	TRBV2	many	TRBJ2-2	TGTGCCAGCACGGGGACTAGCGGTGCCTACACCGGGGAGCTGTTTTTT	CASTGTSGAYTGELFF
TRBD1	TRBV12-3/TRBV12-4	many	TRBJ1-2	TGTGCCAGCAGTCTCGGGACAGGGGATGGCTACACCTTC	CASSLGTGDGYTF
TRBD1	TRBV7-2	many	TRBJ1-2	TGTGCCAGCAGCTATAGGACAGGGGACGGCTACACCTTC	CASSYRTGDGYTF
-	TRBV30	-	TRBJ1-5	TGTGCCTGGAGTTCCGACCCCTTCAATCAGCCCCAGCATTTT	CAWSSDPFNQPQHF
-	TRBV19	many	TRBJ1-2	TGTGCCAGTAGTATTTTAGGGCAGGGCCATGGCTACACCTTC	CASSILGQGHGYTF
-	TRBV29-1	many	TRBJ2-2	TGCAGCGTTGAAACGGGGGGCAACACCGGGGAGCTGTTTTTT	CSVETGGNTGELFF
TRBD1	TRBV6-1	once	TRBJ1-5	TGTGCCAGCAGGAAGACAGGGAGCAATCAGCCCCAGCATTTT	CASRKTGSNQPQHF
TRBD2	TRBV29-1	many	TRBJ2-7	TGCAGCGTTGACGGGACTAGCGGGTCGGGGGACTACGAGCAGTACTTC	CSVDGTSGSGDYEQYF
TRBD1	TRBV28	-	TRBJ2-7	TGTGCCAGCAGCTGGGGGCAGGGGGCGATCGACGAGCAGTACTTC	CASSWGQGAIDEQYF
TRBD2	TRBV4-1	-	TRBJ2-7	TGCGCCAGCAGCCGCCAAGAGGCTACTAGCGAAGCCTACGAGCAGTACTTC	CASSRQEATSEAYEQYF
-	TRBV20-1	many	TRBJ2-7	TGCAGTGCTAGGGGCCAGGCGGGCCTGGGCCGCCTCTACGAGCAGTACTTC	CSARGQAGLGRLYEQYF
TRBD1	TRBV29-1	many	TRBJ1-1	TGCAGCGCCACAGGGGTAGAAGCTTTCTTT	CSATGVEAFF
-	TRBV18	few	TRBJ1-2	TGTGCCAGCTCACCGGTGGGCGCGGAGGGCTACACCTTC	CASSPVGAEGYTF
-	TRBV7-6	many	TRBJ1-1	TGTGCCAGCAGCTTAGGGGGGGGCAAATTGAACACTGAAGCTTTCTTT	CASSLGGGKLNTEAFF
TRBD2	TRBV20-1	many	TRBJ2-5	TGCAGTGCGCAATGGGCGGGAGGGCTTGAGGCCCAGTACTTC	CSAQWAGGLEAQYF
-	TRBV7-8	many	TRBJ2-7	TGTGCCAGCAGCTTAGGACCCAGCTCCTACGAGCAGTACTTC	CASSLGPSSYEQYF
-	TRBV19	many	TRBJ1-1	TGTGCCAGTAGTATTCGGTCCCTCACAGGGTTAACTGAAGCTTTCTTT	CASSIRSLTGLTEAFF
TRBD2	TRBV7-2	many	TRBJ2-7	TGTGCCAGCAGAGGGCCGGGACTAGCGGCGCCGGAGCAGTACTTC	CASRGPGLAAPEQYF
TRBD2	TRBV9	many	TRBJ2-5	TGTGCCAGCAGCGGCCGGACTAGCCAAACTTCCCTCCGGGAGACCCAGTACTTC	CASSGRTSQTSLRETQYF
TRBD1	TRBV10-1	many	TRBJ1-2	TGCGCCAGCAGAGCTCCCGGGACAGGGCATGGCTACACCTTC	CASRAPGTGHGYTF
-	TRBV24-1	-	TRBJ2-4	TGTGCCACCAGTGTAGCCAAAAACATTCAGTACTTC	CATSVAKNIQYF
-	TRBV20-1	-	TRBJ2-7	TGCAGTGCTTGGGGAGGGGGGAACGAGCAGTACTTC	CSAWGGGNEQYF
-	TRBV12-3/TRBV12-4	many	TRBJ2-7	TGTGCCAGCACAAGGGGCCCCTACGAGCAGTACTTC	CASTRGPYEQYF
TRBD1	TRBV5-1	many	TRBJ2-7	TGCGCCAGCAGCTTGGGAGTGACAGGGTTCGCCGAGCAGTACTTC	CASSLGVTGFAEQYF
TRBD1	TRBV6-2/TRBV6-3	-	TRBJ1-5	TGTGCCAGCAGTTACCACCGGGACAGGGGAGGATTGGGCAATCAGCCCCAGCATTTT	CASSYHRDRGGLGNQPQHF
TRBD2	TRBV7-8	many	TRBJ2-5	TGTGCCAGCAGCCCCCGCGGGACTAGCGGGAACCAAGAGACCCAGTACTTC	CASSPRGTSGNQETQYF
-	TRBV12-3/TRBV12-4	many	TRBJ2-5	TGTGCCAGCAGTTTCATCCTAGACGGCAGGGATGAAGAGACCCAGTACTTC	CASSFILDGRDEETQYF
-	TRBV7-3	-	TRBJ2-5	TGTGCCAGCAGCCCGGGGGTAGGGGAGCAGTACTTC	CASSPGVGEQYF
-	TRBV3-1	many	TRBJ1-1	TGTGCCAGCAGCCACGGGCCGAACACTGAAGCTTTCTTT	CASSHGPNTEAFF
TRBD1	TRBV12-3/TRBV12-4	-	TRBJ2-7	TGTGCCAGCGGTCGACAGGGGATCGACGAGCAGTACTTC	CASGRQGIDEQYF
-	TRBV24-1	-	TRBJ2-7	TGTGCCACCGGGGGGGCCAACTACGAGCAGTACTTC	CATGGANYEQYF
-	TRBV5-5	few	TRBJ1-5	TGTGCCAGCAGCTTGGAGTCAGGGGTTCAGCCCCAGCATTTT	CASSLESGVQPQHF
-	TRBV19	many	TRBJ2-3	TGTGCCAGTAGAGGGTTCGAGGCACTAAGCACAGATACGCAGTATTTT	CASRGFEALSTDTQYF
TRBD2	TRBV27	many	TRBJ2-7	TGTGCCAGCAGTCACCGACTAGCGGGAGGGACCTACGAGCAGTACTTC	CASSHRLAGGTYEQYF
-	TRBV30	few	TRBJ2-7	TGTGCCGGCAAGAAGGCGGGGGCCCCCAGGGGAGAGCAGTACTTC	CAGKKAGAPRGEQYF
-	TRBV5-1	many	TRBJ1-2	TGCGCCAGCAGCCGAGACAACCCTAACTATGGCTACACCTTC	CASSRDNPNYGYTF
-	TRBV27	many	TRBJ1-5	TGTGCCAGCAGTCAGTCGGGACCCACGCGGAATCAGCCCCAGCATTTT	CASSQSGPTRNQPQHF
TRBD1	TRBV28	many	TRBJ1-2	TGTGCCAGCACCACCGGGACAGGCTATTATGGCTACACCTTC	CASTTGTGYYGYTF
TRBD1	TRBV10-2	many	TRBJ2-5	TGCGCCAGCAGTACGGGACAGTGGGAGACCCAGTACTTC	CASSTGQWETQYF
-	TRBV6-2/TRBV6-3	many	TRBJ2-7	TGTGCCAGCAGGCATAGCGGCTCCTACGAGCAGTACTTC	CASRHSGSYEQYF
-	TRBV10-1	many	TRBJ1-2	TGCGCCAGCACTGGGGTGGAGGTTGCTCGGAGGGGCTACACCTTC	CASTGVEVARRGYTF
-	TRBV3-1	many	TRBJ2-5	TGTGCCAGCAGCCAAGATAGCGGAAGGGAGACCCAGTACTTC	CASSQDSGRETQYF
TRBD1	TRBV5-1	many	TRBJ2-7	TGCGCCAGCAGCTTCTACAGGGGAAGCAACGAGCAGTACTTC	CASSFYRGSNEQYF